A selection of T cell receptor beta chains follows, all from one sample in a study of cytomegalovirus exposure and HLA in healthy donors. TCRdb's table, derived via immunoSEQ multiplex PCR, lists solely in-frame clones and lacks some. This sample has 110,000 or so clones, with around 86% found just once. What was sequenced was PBMCs. Every receptor here comes from a woman in her 40s in good health and CMV-seronegative. Each CDR3 is given with its conserved first and last residue. The order of the fields is CDR3 protein, CDR3 DNA, CDR3 length, D gene, J gene, V gene, clone size. D genes are given only for firm matches. Only part of the rows carry a size: once, few, many, or a class if the clone is expanded.

CDR3: CATGTSGSTGELFF
DNA: TGCGCCACCGGGACTAGCGGGAGTACCGGGGAGCTGTTTTTT
length: 14
D: TRBD2
J: TRBJ2-2
V: TRBV10-2
size: -

CDR3: CASSRTGGNNSPLHF
DNA: TGTGCCAGCAGTCGGACAGGAGGGAATAACTCACCCCTCCACTTT
length: 15
D: TRBD1
J: TRBJ1-6
V: TRBV6-6
size: -

CDR3: CATSTRTGKTGELFF
DNA: TGTGCCACCAGCACCCGGACAGGGAAGACCGGGGAGCTGTTTTTT
length: 15
D: TRBD1
J: TRBJ2-2
V: TRBV15
size: -

CDR3: CASSSYRTSSGNTIYF
DNA: TGTGCCAGCAGTTCGTATCGAACGAGCTCTGGAAACACCATATATTTT
length: 16
D: -
J: TRBJ1-3
V: TRBV6-6
size: once

CDR3: CASSWSGSYEQYF
DNA: TGCGCCAGCAGTTGGAGCGGGTCGTACGAGCAGTACTTC
length: 13
D: -
J: TRBJ2-7
V: TRBV5-1
size: -

CDR3: CASSLGGHGGYTF
DNA: TGTGCCAGCAGCTTAGGGGGGCATGGGGGCTACACCTTC
length: 13
D: -
J: TRBJ1-2
V: TRBV7-9
size: once

CDR3: CSWGQDTQYF
DNA: TGCAGTTGGGGCCAAGATACGCAGTATTTT
length: 10
D: -
J: TRBJ2-3
V: TRBV20-1
size: -

CDR3: CASSSAPSYEQYF
DNA: TGTGCCAGCAGTAGCGCCCCCTCCTACGAGCAGTACTTC
length: 13
D: -
J: TRBJ2-7
V: TRBV7-2
size: -

CDR3: CASSSYGEGAFF
DNA: TGTGCCAGCAGTTCCTACGGGGAAGGGGCTTTCTTT
length: 12
D: -
J: TRBJ1-1
V: TRBV25-1
size: -

CDR3: CASSQTQGAGANVLTF
DNA: TGCGCCAGCAGCCAAACACAGGGAGCTGGGGCCAACGTCCTGACTTTC
length: 16
D: -
J: TRBJ2-6
V: TRBV4-1
size: -

CDR3: CASTPRDRGGGYGYTF
DNA: TGTGCCAGTACCCCCCGGGACAGGGGGGGTGGCTATGGCTACACCTTC
length: 16
D: TRBD1
J: TRBJ1-2
V: TRBV19
size: -

CDR3: CASSRGGPTEAFF
DNA: TGTGCCAGCAGCCGGGGAGGACCAACTGAAGCTTTCTTT
length: 13
D: -
J: TRBJ1-1
V: TRBV9
size: -

CDR3: CASSLSETQYF
DNA: TGTGCCAGCAGCTTATCGGAGACCCAGTACTTC
length: 11
D: -
J: TRBJ2-5
V: TRBV7-9
size: -

CDR3: CASSLLGWGGRHEQFF
DNA: TGTGCCAGCAGCTTGCTTGGCTGGGGGGGCCGACATGAGCAGTTCTTC
length: 16
D: -
J: TRBJ2-1
V: TRBV5-6
size: once

CDR3: CASNSGSLTSGRTTKQFF
DNA: TGTGCCAGCAATAGTGGGAGCCTAACTAGCGGGAGGACCACTAAGCAGTTCTTC
length: 18
D: TRBD2
J: TRBJ2-1
V: TRBV7-9
size: -

CDR3: CASSLLGGNTEAFF
DNA: TGTGCCAGCAGCTTACTGGGGGGGAACACTGAAGCTTTCTTT
length: 14
D: -
J: TRBJ1-1
V: TRBV7-9
size: -

CDR3: CASSFWDSRRELFF
DNA: TGTGCCAGCAGTTTTTGGGACTCCCGGCGGGAGCTGTTTTTT
length: 14
D: -
J: TRBJ2-2
V: TRBV28
size: -

CDR3: CASSSGTGPGTGELFF
DNA: TGCGCCAGCAGCTCCGGGACTGGCCCCGGCACCGGGGAGCTGTTTTTT
length: 16
D: -
J: TRBJ2-2
V: TRBV5-1
size: -

CDR3: CASSFVVAGEQFF
DNA: TGTGCCAGCAGCTTTGTGGTAGCTGGTGAGCAGTTCTTC
length: 13
D: -
J: TRBJ2-1
V: TRBV7-9
size: -

CDR3: CASSQDRGQHEQYF
DNA: TGTGCCAGCTCTCAGGACAGGGGGCAACACGAGCAGTACTTC
length: 14
D: TRBD1
J: TRBJ2-7
V: TRBV18
size: -

CDR3: CASSPNRGEQYF
DNA: TGCGCCAGCAGCCCGAACAGGGGTGAGCAGTACTTC
length: 12
D: TRBD1
J: TRBJ2-7
V: TRBV10-1
size: -

CDR3: CASSQPGLAANEQFF
DNA: TGTGCCAGCAGCCAGCCGGGACTAGCGGCCAATGAGCAGTTCTTC
length: 15
D: TRBD2
J: TRBJ2-1
V: TRBV5-6
size: once

CDR3: CASSSGTSFYEQYF
DNA: TGTGCCAGCAGTTCCGGGACTAGCTTCTACGAGCAGTACTTC
length: 14
D: TRBD2
J: TRBJ2-7
V: TRBV6-1
size: few

CDR3: CASSQDFEREVQMGELFF
DNA: TGCGCCAGCAGCCAAGATTTCGAGCGGGAGGTTCAGATGGGGGAGCTGTTTTTT
length: 18
D: TRBD2
J: TRBJ2-2
V: TRBV4-3
size: -

CDR3: CASSLGGGSGNTIYF
DNA: TGTGCCAGCAGCCTGGGCGGTGGGTCAGGAAACACCATATATTTT
length: 15
D: -
J: TRBJ1-3
V: TRBV5-4
size: -

CDR3: CASSLAIPGQGTEAFF
DNA: TGCGCCAGCAGCTTGGCAATCCCGGGACAGGGCACTGAAGCTTTCTTT
length: 16
D: TRBD1
J: TRBJ1-1
V: TRBV5-1
size: -

CDR3: CASSREGLAGGPSIDNEQFF
DNA: TGCGCCAGCAGCCGCGAGGGACTAGCGGGAGGGCCCTCAATAGACAATGAGCAGTTCTTC
length: 20
D: TRBD2
J: TRBJ2-1
V: TRBV4-3
size: -

CDR3: CASSFSGGGGNEQFF
DNA: TGTGCCAGCAGCTTTAGCGGCGGGGGCGGAAATGAGCAGTTCTTC
length: 15
D: -
J: TRBJ2-1
V: TRBV7-2
size: -

CDR3: CASSMRDRGEAFF
DNA: TGCGCCAGCAGTATGAGGGACAGGGGTGAAGCTTTCTTT
length: 13
D: TRBD1
J: TRBJ1-1
V: TRBV5-1
size: -

CDR3: CASSLLTVGRNTEAFF
DNA: TGTGCCAGCAGTTTACTAACCGTCGGGAGGAACACTGAAGCTTTCTTT
length: 16
D: -
J: TRBJ1-1
V: TRBV28
size: -

CDR3: CASKASGNRGANVLTF
DNA: TGTGCCAGTAAGGCTAGCGGGAATCGTGGGGCCAACGTCCTGACTTTC
length: 16
D: TRBD2
J: TRBJ2-6
V: TRBV19
size: -

CDR3: CASSLGGGTPETQYF
DNA: TGCGCCAGCAGCTTGGGAGGCGGGACTCCAGAGACCCAGTACTTC
length: 15
D: -
J: TRBJ2-5
V: TRBV5-1
size: -

CDR3: CASTDGLANNEQFF
DNA: TGCGCCAGCACCGACGGACTAGCCAACAATGAGCAGTTCTTC
length: 14
D: TRBD2
J: TRBJ2-1
V: TRBV5-1
size: once

CDR3: CASSYNLQGEAFF
DNA: TGTGCCAGCAGTTACAATCTACAGGGTGAAGCTTTCTTT
length: 13
D: -
J: TRBJ1-1
V: TRBV6-6
size: many

CDR3: CASSYIREAGGEQYF
DNA: TGTGCCAGCAGTTACATCAGGGAGGCGGGGGGCGAGCAGTACTTC
length: 15
D: TRBD2
J: TRBJ2-7
V: TRBV6-5
size: -

CDR3: CATSGGQKYGYTF
DNA: TGTGCCACCAGCGGGGGACAGAAATATGGCTACACCTTC
length: 13
D: TRBD1
J: TRBJ1-2
V: TRBV15
size: -

CDR3: CASRENRGGRNTEAFF
DNA: TGTGCCAGCAGAGAGAACAGGGGCGGTAGGAACACTGAAGCTTTCTTT
length: 16
D: TRBD1
J: TRBJ1-1
V: TRBV6-6
size: -

CDR3: CASMRSVLVEAFF
DNA: TGTGCCAGCATGCGCTCGGTACTAGTTGAAGCTTTCTTT
length: 13
D: -
J: TRBJ1-1
V: TRBV28
size: -

CDR3: CASSHDPSGLNTEAFF
DNA: TGTGCCAGCAGCCATGACCCTTCAGGGTTGAACACTGAAGCTTTCTTT
length: 16
D: -
J: TRBJ1-1
V: TRBV14
size: -

CDR3: CASSLFVTGYYGYTF
DNA: TGCGCCAGCAGCTTGTTTGTGACAGGGTATTATGGCTACACCTTC
length: 15
D: TRBD1
J: TRBJ1-2
V: TRBV5-1
size: -

CDR3: CASSPKLAGDSGANVLTF
DNA: TGTGCCAGCAGCCCAAAACTAGCGGGAGATTCAGGGGCCAACGTCCTGACTTTC
length: 18
D: TRBD2
J: TRBJ2-6
V: TRBV7-3
size: once

CDR3: CASSHPLYNEQFF
DNA: TGTGCCAGCAGCCACCCCCTATACAATGAGCAGTTCTTC
length: 13
D: -
J: TRBJ2-1
V: TRBV5-5
size: -

CDR3: CASSSLTERDTEAFF
DNA: TGTGCCAGCAGTTCACTGACTGAGAGGGACACTGAAGCTTTCTTT
length: 15
D: -
J: TRBJ1-1
V: TRBV28
size: -

CDR3: CASSQVREAGEGYGYTF
DNA: TGCGCCAGCAGCCAAGTAAGAGAGGCAGGGGAGGGCTATGGCTACACCTTC
length: 17
D: -
J: TRBJ1-2
V: TRBV4-1
size: once

CDR3: CASSAGTGGRVTNEKLFF
DNA: TGTGCCAGCAGCGCCGGAACGGGAGGCCGAGTAACTAATGAAAAACTGTTTTTT
length: 18
D: -
J: TRBJ1-4
V: TRBV7-9
size: few

CDR3: CASRQRQVSGNTIYF
DNA: TGTGCCAGCAGGCAAAGACAGGTCTCTGGAAACACCATATATTTT
length: 15
D: -
J: TRBJ1-3
V: TRBV11-2
size: -

CDR3: CASSPRGDRRAYEQYF
DNA: TGTGCCAGCAGCCCGCGCGGGGACAGGCGTGCCTACGAGCAGTACTTC
length: 16
D: TRBD1
J: TRBJ2-7
V: TRBV9
size: few

CDR3: CASSHPPGAGGEKLFF
DNA: TGCGCCAGCAGCCATCCCCCCGGGGCCGGAGGGGAAAAACTGTTTTTT
length: 16
D: -
J: TRBJ1-4
V: TRBV4-3
size: -

CDR3: CASSQGGRDRVDTEAFF
DNA: TGCGCCAGCAGCCAAGGGGGACGGGACAGGGTTGACACTGAAGCTTTCTTT
length: 17
D: TRBD1
J: TRBJ1-1
V: TRBV4-1
size: -

CDR3: CASRLAGSSSYNEQFF
DNA: TGTGCCTCCCGACTAGCGGGAAGCAGCTCCTACAATGAGCAGTTCTTC
length: 16
D: TRBD2
J: TRBJ2-1
V: TRBV19
size: -

CDR3: CASSYGQGAVEAFF
DNA: TGTGCCAGCAGTTACGGTCAGGGGGCGGTTGAAGCTTTCTTT
length: 14
D: TRBD1
J: TRBJ1-1
V: TRBV6-5
size: -

CDR3: CAWSPGRDGYTF
DNA: TGTGCCTGGAGTCCCGGCCGGGATGGCTACACCTTC
length: 12
D: -
J: TRBJ1-2
V: TRBV30
size: -

CDR3: CASQKPSTGGYSGGETQYF
DNA: TGCGCCAGCCAAAAGCCGTCGACAGGGGGCTATTCGGGCGGGGAGACCCAGTACTTC
length: 19
D: TRBD1
J: TRBJ2-5
V: TRBV10-1
size: -

CDR3: CASSLQGGPYNEQFF
DNA: TGTGCCAGCAGCTTACAGGGGGGCCCCTACAATGAGCAGTTCTTC
length: 15
D: -
J: TRBJ2-1
V: TRBV11-2
size: -

CDR3: CASSLVAGEGYGYTF
DNA: TGTGCCAGCAGCTTGGTCGCAGGGGAAGGCTATGGCTACACCTTC
length: 15
D: -
J: TRBJ1-2
V: TRBV5-5
size: -

CDR3: CASSRDGGNNQPQHF
DNA: TGTGCCAGCAGCCGAGACGGGGGTAACAATCAGCCCCAGCATTTT
length: 15
D: -
J: TRBJ1-5
V: TRBV7-9
size: -

CDR3: CASSLDRLLRGYTF
DNA: TGTGCCAGCAGCTTGGACAGGCTACTTCGTGGCTACACCTTC
length: 14
D: TRBD1
J: TRBJ1-2
V: TRBV13
size: -

CDR3: CASSLASSTDTQYF
DNA: TGTGCCAGCAGCCTAGCCAGTAGCACAGATACGCAGTATTTT
length: 14
D: -
J: TRBJ2-3
V: TRBV9
size: -

CDR3: CASSPGTGVYEQYF
DNA: TGTGCCAGCTCACCAGGGACAGGGGTCTACGAGCAGTACTTC
length: 14
D: TRBD1
J: TRBJ2-7
V: TRBV18
size: -

CDR3: CASSSPAGKIDTEAFF
DNA: TGTGCCAGCAGTTCTCCGGCAGGGAAAATCGACACTGAAGCTTTCTTT
length: 16
D: -
J: TRBJ1-1
V: TRBV13
size: -